These 30 T cell receptor beta chains came from one sample sequenced in a study of identical twins. Each CDR3 protein gets one entry after TCRdb re-called the 5' RACE reads with MiXCR. The data hold approximately 680,000 distinct CDR3 sequences, with just over 7% observed a single time. These data were also filed under a second study, of yellow fever vaccine responses in identical twins.

Sequencing used PBMCs. These receptor sequences come from a woman under 30 in good health.

The genes are TRBV13 and TRBJ2-7, with D perhaps matching TRBD1 or TRBD2 (6 bases each). The germline gives CDR1 PRHDT, CDR2 FYEKMQ (reference sequence). The CDR3 is 13 amino acids. V was trimmed by 2 bases and J by 5 bases, leaving 10 bases between them. Here the CDR3 reads CASSLRGDHEQYF. CDR3 coding DNA: TGTGCCAGCAGCTTAAGGGGGGATCACGAGCAGTACTTC.

The chain uses TRBV5-6 and TRBJ1-5; 8 bases fit TRBD1. The junction had 2 bases not matched to a gene; V was cut back by 10 bases and J by 2 bases. CDR1 is SGHDT, CDR2 YYEEEE, per germline. The CDR3 is 12 amino acids. CDR3 in amino acids: CADRGCNQPQHF. DNA of the CDR3: TGTGCCGACAGGGGTTGCAATCAGCCCCAGCATTTT.

This clonotype was counted at least ten times. The rearrangement links TRBV2 to TRBJ2-4, with TRBD1 matching over 11 bases. Germline CDR1 reads SNHLY; CDR2 reads FYNNEI. The CDR3 consists of 15 residues. Trimming removed 7 bases from V and 1 base from J; junction bases left unmatched: 3. The CDR3 DNA reads as TGTGCCAGCACCGGACAGGGGGCGGCCAAAAACATTCAGTACTTC. Its protein is CASTGQGAAKNIQYF.

The CDR3 DNA reads as TGCAGTGCTCGGACACTAGCGGGGGGTTTTAAAGATACGCAGTATTTT. Amino acid sequence: CSARTLAGGFKDTQYF. The chain is built from TRBV20-1 and TRBJ2-3; 12 nucleotides agree with TRBD2. This CDR3 has 16 amino acids. The germline V gene encodes CDR1 DFQATT and CDR2 SNEGSKA (reference sequence). V was pared by 5 bases and J by 5 bases, with 11 bases of the junction left unmatched.

The table lists this clonotype with many counts. The gene calls are TRBV29-1 and TRBJ1-2; tentative D call: TRBD1 (6 bases). Germline V gene sequence: CDR1 SQVTM, CDR2 ANQGSEA. The V gene lost 2 bases and the J gene lost 8 bases, with 15 bases spanning the gap. The CDR3 length is 13 residues. The CDR3 nucleotides are TGCAGCGTTGAACCGGGGGCGTTCGGCGGCTACACCTTC. Translating it yields CSVEPGAFGGYTF.

This clonotype has only a few counts. The gene calls are TRBV5-5 and TRBJ2-2; weak D call: TRBD2 (5 bases). CDR3 length: 16 residues. Germline CDR1 is SGHKS and CDR2 is YYEKEE (reference sequence). Deletions cut 2 bases from V and 5 bases from J, with 16 bases between. The CDR3 DNA follows: TGTGCCAGCAGCTTTTCCCCGGGATTGGGTACCGGGGAGCTGTTTTTT. Protein sequence: CASSFSPGLGTGELFF.

This clonotype has just a few counts. The chain is built from TRBV20-1 and TRBJ2-5, with a possible D match to TRBD2 (6 bases). Germline V gene lookup returns CDR1 DFQATT and CDR2 SNEGSKA (reference sequence). Trimming stripped 3 bases from V and 4 bases from J, with 15 bases between. The CDR3 is 14 amino acids. CDR3 bases: TGCAGTGCTAGCAAGGACCGCGGGGCAGAGACCCAGTACTTC. It encodes CSASKDRGAETQYF.

This clonotype occurred many times. The chain couples TRBV24-1 to TRBJ1-2, with 8 bases that match TRBD1. The germline V gene has CDR1 KGHDR and CDR2 SFDVKD. The CDR3 has 14 residues. V lost 4 bases and J lost 7; bases outside the gene matches: 7. CDR3 amino acids: CATSDWTGRGGYTF. Here the CDR3 DNA reads TGTGCCACCAGTGACTGGACAGGGCGCGGTGGCTACACCTTC.

This clonotype has at least ten counts. V is TRBV2 and J is TRBJ2-5; 8 nucleotides line up with TRBD2. This CDR3 has 16 residues. V trimming: 1 base; J trimming: 5 bases; junction bases outside the gene matches: 9. CDR1 SNHLY and CDR2 FYNNEI come from the germline V gene. CDR3 sequence: CASSEENSGDLETQYF. The CDR3 coding sequence is TGTGCCAGCAGTGAAGAGAATAGCGGGGACCTCGAGACCCAGTACTTC.

This clonotype was observed at least ten times. The chain recombines TRBV5-1 with TRBJ2-5, with TRBD2 matching over 8 bases. The length of the CDR3 is 16 residues. Germline V gene sequence: CDR1 SGHRS, CDR2 YFSETQ. Trimming cost V 2 bases and J 5 bases; bases outside gene matches: 11. The CDR3, as DNA: TGCGCCAGCAGCTTAACTAGCGGCCCGAGCAGTGAGACCCAGTACTTC. Residues: CASSLTSGPSSETQYF.

The chain carries TRBV27 and TRBJ2-7, with 8 bases that match TRBD2. Looked up from germline, CDR1 is MNHEY and CDR2 is SMNVEV (reference sequence). CDR3 length equals 14 residues. V trimming: 5 bases; J trimming: 3 bases; junction bases outside the gene matches: 6. CDR3 coding DNA: TGTGCCAGCAGTCAATATAGCGGGAACTACGAGCAGTACTTC. Translating gives CASSQYSGNYEQYF.

This clonotype came up a few times. The rearrangement uses TRBV5-1 and TRBJ2-5, with D tentatively TRBD2 (5 bases). The CDR3 has 16 amino acids. CDR1 is SGHRS and CDR2 is YFSETQ in the germline V gene. V lost 0 bases to trimming and J lost 1 base, with 13 bases between them. CDR3: CASSLGTSDAQETQYF. The CDR3 nucleotides are TGCGCCAGCAGCTTGGGTACTAGTGATGCCCAAGAGACCCAGTACTTC.

This clonotype was seen many times. V and J are TRBV3-1 and TRBJ1-2; 7 bases agree with TRBD1. The germline gives CDR1 LGHDT, CDR2 YNNKEL (reference sequence). The V segment lost 7 bases and the J segment 6 bases; nucleotides outside the gene matches: 8. This CDR3 has 13 residues. The CDR3 sequence: CASTSGGRNGYTF. The CDR3 region has the DNA TGTGCCAGCACATCAGGGGGGCGGAATGGCTACACCTTC. Together with reference TRBV3-1 and TRBJ1-2, the CDR3 gives the full variable domain: DTAVSQTPKYLVTQMGNDKSIKCEQNLGHDTMYWYKQDSKKFLKIMFSYNNKELIINETVPNRFSPKSPDKAHLNLHINSLELGDSAVYFCASTSGGRNGYTFGSGTRLTVV.

The genes are TRBV20-1 and TRBJ2-1; 8 bases agree with TRBD2. CDR1 DFQATT and CDR2 SNEGSKA come from the germline V gene (reference sequence). The CDR3 extends over 14 amino acids. V shed 3 bases, J shed 5 bases, and the junction held 6 bases outside the gene matches. The DNA of the CDR3 is TGCAGTGCTAGTGGAGCGGGAGTCAACAATGAGCAGTTCTTC. This gives the protein CSASGAGVNNEQFF.

The sample holds a few counts of this clonotype. The chain uses TRBV5-1 and TRBJ2-1, with TRBD1 matching over 9 bases. CDR3 length equals 17 residues. With V trimmed by 3 bases and J by 1 base, 8 bases remained unmatched. Germline V CDR1 and CDR2: SGHRS, YFSETQ. Written as DNA, the CDR3 is TGCGCCAGCAGCTCCAAAGCGGGGACAGGGTCCTACAATGAGCAGTTCTTC. This encodes CASSSKAGTGSYNEQFF. The complete variable domain, with remaining parts taken from reference TRBV5-1 and TRBJ2-1, reads KAGVTQTPRYLIKTRGQQVTLSCSPISGHRSVSWYQQTPGQGLQFLFEYFSETQRNKGNFPGRFSGRQFSNSRSEMNVSTLELGDSALYLCASSSKAGTGSYNEQFFGPGTRLTVL.

The V and J genes are TRBV10-3 and TRBJ2-5, with D perhaps matching TRBD2 (5 bases). The V gene's germline CDR1 is ENHRY and CDR2 SYGVKD. The V end lost 3 bases, the J end lost 4 bases, and 12 bases lay between the germline ends. The CDR3 length is 14 residues. The CDR3 sequence: CAISDGLALETQYF. The DNA for the CDR3 is TGTGCCATCAGTGATGGGCTAGCTTTAGAGACCCAGTACTTC.

This clonotype appeared many times. The chain is built from TRBV4-1 and TRBJ2-1; the D gene is possibly TRBD2 (6 bases). Between the trimmed V and J ends, which lost 1 base and 4 bases, there was a span of 11 bases. The CDR3 is 15 residues long. Germline CDR1 MGHRA, CDR2 YSYEKL. The CDR3 loop reads CASSQAGEAYNEQFF. The CDR3 nucleotides read TGCGCCAGCAGCCAAGCGGGAGAAGCATACAATGAGCAGTTCTTC.

This clonotype has more than one count but fewer than ten. The genes are TRBV12-3 or TRBV12-4 and TRBJ2-7, with a weak D call TRBD2 (6 bases). The CDR3 length is 12 residues. V was clipped by 6 bases and J by 7 bases, with 13 bases between them. CDR3 DNA sequence: TGTGCCAGCAGCCGTGTGGAGGGGGAGCAGTACGTC. Translated: CASSRVEGEQYV.

The CDR3 region is CASSPLGDANTGELFF. For the CDR3, the DNA is TGTGCCAGCAGCCCACTTGGAGACGCGAACACCGGGGAGCTGTTTTTT. The chain combines TRBV11-2 with TRBJ2-2; D uncertain. V lost 5 bases, J lost 0 bases, and 13 bases lay in between. The CDR3 consists of 16 residues. Germline assignment: CDR1 SGHAT and CDR2 FQNNGV.

The chain is built from TRBV11-2 and TRBJ2-2; 7 bases map to TRBD1. CDR1 and CDR2 from the germline V gene are SGHAT and FQNNGV. This CDR3 is built from 14 residues. Trimming removed 10 bases from V and 0 bases from J; junction bases left unmatched: 5. As DNA, the CDR3 is TGTGCCACCTCGACAGGGCCGAACACCGGGGAGCTGTTTTTT. Amino acids: CATSTGPNTGELFF.

The chain combines TRBV6-5 with TRBJ2-3; D ambiguous. Germline values: CDR1 MNHEY, CDR2 SVGAGI. V was pared by 8 bases and J by 6 bases, with 9 bases between. The CDR3 is 11 residues long. CDR3 loop: CASARADTQYF. Written as DNA, the CDR3 is TGTGCCAGCGCACGGGCCGATACGCAGTATTTT.

The chain uses TRBV28 and TRBJ2-2; D assignment may be TRBD1 or TRBD2 (5 bases each). Germline lookup yields CDR1 MDHEN and CDR2 SYDVKM. Deletions cut 3 bases from V and 3 bases from J, with 14 bases between. The CDR3 length is 16 residues. Written as DNA, the CDR3 is TGTGCCAGCAGTTTTATGTTTTTGGGGGACACCGGGGAGCTGTTTTTT. This translates into CASSFMFLGDTGELFF.

This clonotype has a count of ten or more. This sequence joins TRBV29-1 and TRBJ1-2, with TRBD1 identical over 10 bases. CDR1 is SQVTM and CDR2 is ANQGSEA in the germline V gene. This CDR3 spans 15 amino acids. Trimming removed 3 bases from V and 4 bases from J; junction bases left unmatched: 8. CDR3 nucleotides: TGCAGCGTTGACCGGACAGGGGGGGGATCCTATGGCTACACCTTC. It encodes CSVDRTGGGSYGYTF.

This clonotype appeared a few times. J is TRBJ2-3 and V is TRBV9; D uncertain. The CDR3 has 18 amino acids. CDR1 SGDLS and CDR2 YYNGEE come from the germline V gene. The V end was cut by 3 bases, the J end by 0 bases, with 20 bases between. CDR3 bases: TGTGCCAGCAGCGGACCCCCCGAGGCGACTCCTAGCACAGATACGCAGTATTTT. Translating it yields CASSGPPEATPSTDTQYF.

The rearrangement uses TRBV7-9 and TRBJ2-1; D perhaps matches TRBD2 (5 bases). Trimming removed 3 bases from V and 0 bases from J, with 9 bases in between. The CDR3 runs to 15 residues. Per the germline V gene, CDR1 is SEHNR and CDR2 is FQNEAQ (reference sequence). The CDR3 sequence: CASSFSRGSYNEQFF. In DNA form, the CDR3 reads TGTGCCAGCAGCTTCTCCCGGGGCTCCTACAATGAGCAGTTCTTC.

The chain employs TRBV5-6 and TRBJ1-3; a weak D match, TRBD1 (6 bases). The CDR3 is 15 residues long. Germline V CDR1 and CDR2: SGHDT, YYEEEE. The ends were cut back, 0 bases at V and 2 bases at J, with 9 bases in the middle. CDR3 sequence (DNA): TGTGCCAGCAGCTTGGCGGGGGCAGCTGGAAACACCATATATTTT. This gives the protein CASSLAGAAGNTIYF.

This clonotype was recorded many times. V is TRBV20-1 and J is TRBJ2-5, with a tentative D call TRBD1 (5 bases). The V end lost 0 bases, the J end lost 3 bases, and 14 bases lay between the germline ends. This CDR3 spans 15 amino acids. Germline lookup yields CDR1 DFQATT and CDR2 SNEGSKA (reference sequence). Written as DNA, the CDR3 is TGCAGTGCTAGAGATCGCAGGGTAGTTGAAGAGACCCAGTACTTC. Encoded protein: CSARDRRVVEETQYF.

This clonotype was recorded at least ten times. CDR3 residues: CASSLGGAPGELFF. The CDR3 DNA is TGTGCCAGCAGCTTAGGAGGGGCCCCCGGGGAGCTGTTTTTT. The chain is built from TRBV7-8 and TRBJ2-2, with D perhaps matching TRBD1 or TRBD2 (5 bases each). Germline CDR1 SGHVS, CDR2 FQNEAQ. Trimming cost V 1 base and J 6 bases, with 9 bases left between them. The CDR3 extends over 14 amino acids.

The chain couples TRBV7-3 to TRBJ2-3; D is perhaps TRBD2 (6 bases). Trimming took off 1 base at V and 4 bases at J, with 12 bases between the two ends. The CDR3 covers 15 residues. From germline, CDR1 is SGHTA and CDR2 FQGTGA. This CDR3 is CASSLSGGKPDTQYF. The CDR3 DNA is TGTGCCAGCAGCTTAAGTGGCGGGAAACCAGATACGCAGTATTTT.

This clonotype has only a few counts. This rearrangement joins TRBV6-1 to TRBJ2-1; D possibly corresponds to TRBD1 (5 bases). This CDR3 comprises 16 residues. Germline V CDR1 and CDR2: MNHNS, SASEGT. V was trimmed by 6 bases and J by 6 bases, leaving 21 bases between them. The CDR3 DNA follows: TGTGCCAGCAGCGAACGCGCCAGGGTGCCGCCCAATGAGCAGTTCTTC. Residues: CASSERARVPPNEQFF.